The rows below give T cell receptor beta chains drawn from one sample of a study of shared clonotypes between healthy human individuals. TCRdb's table, derived via immunoSEQ multiplex PCR, lists solely in-frame clones and lacks some. Of around 1.1 million clones listed, about four fifths are singletons. Input material: memory CD4+ T cells from PBMCs. The receptors originated from a man younger than 35 in good health. Some clones in this sample may be carry-over from other donors' samples. The CDR3 runs from the conserved cysteine through the conserved F or W. Clone size appears in some rows only: once, few, many, or a class for an expanded clone.

v_call clone_size cdr3_aa
TRBV7-2 . CASSSTGLTDTQYF
TRBV28 once CASRQGQGYGYTF
TRBV7-8 . CASSLDRASAFF
TRBV9 . CASSVRGGGTYEQYF
TRBV11-3 . CASSLERTGEAFF
TRBV7-8 once CASTLSLGTEAFF
TRBV4-1 once CASSQVRAGTSGGDYNEQFF
TRBV5-1 . CASSGPGWSTEAFF
TRBV6-1 . CASRKGIEYNEQFF
TRBV6-5 few CASSSRPDAGELFF
TRBV6-1 few CASSESPFGTGMIVGYGYTF
TRBV5-6 . CASSLAGDNYGYTF
TRBV4-1 . CASSQASGRGSAGYTF
TRBV28 . CASSPQTGRSYEQYF
TRBV19 . CASSILGQETQYF
TRBV5-1 . CASSFRLSTDTQYF
TRBV11-2 . CATGTWGTEAFF
TRBV2 . CASSASGILGYEQYF
TRBV10-3 . CAISGKVGGNTEAFF
TRBV6-6 . CASSIAEKFYGYTF
TRBV4-3 . CASSQESPGRNSGANVLTF
TRBV11-2 . CASSLEGLAGGYPYEQYF
TRBV7-2 . CASSPDFAQGINYGYTF
TRBV14 . CASSDKLAGGFNEQFF
TRBV18 . CASSPATNEKLFF
TRBV19 . CASSISASHNIQYF
TRBV7-3 . CASSLSGVSYNEQFF
TRBV5-1 . CAGSLEGPQETQYF
TRBV7-9 . CASSPTGLQETQYF
TRBV7-2 many CASSLDWGATEAFF
TRBV11-2 . CASSLVGGYEQYF
TRBV7-9 . CASSRTRDVTEAFF
TRBV5-1 . CASSSTGADTEAFF
TRBV5-1 . CASTQGGTYNYGYTF
TRBV10-3 . CAISEWETGGTEAFF
TRBV29-1 few CSVEGGYGYTF
TRBV4-2 . CASSQAGVSGRGGGNIQYF
TRBV9 once CASSPASGASYNEQFF
TRBV20-1 . CSTSGTDTQYF
TRBV11-2 few CASSLDMQGTYSFSGNTIYF
TRBV19 . CASSPGRNEQFF
TRBV5-1 . CASSPTLATGELFF
TRBV5-5 . CASSLPGAGGAEAFF
TRBV12-5 . CASGLETGSLGYTF
TRBV5-1 . CASSLGAARGYTF
TRBV6-1 . CASSRDRYEQYF
TRBV5-1 . CASSLGLGETQYF
TRBV7-2 once CASSTQGSSYEQYF
TRBV30 . CAWRSNSGSSEKLFF
TRBV5-8 . CASSLVPVRETQYF
TRBV5-1 . CASSPEGGSGGYTF
TRBV11-3 . CASSSSTGYGEQFF
TRBV2 . CASRPRDVEWDEQYF
TRBV29-1 . CSVVWVEKLFF
TRBV7-9 few CASSLLVLEQFF